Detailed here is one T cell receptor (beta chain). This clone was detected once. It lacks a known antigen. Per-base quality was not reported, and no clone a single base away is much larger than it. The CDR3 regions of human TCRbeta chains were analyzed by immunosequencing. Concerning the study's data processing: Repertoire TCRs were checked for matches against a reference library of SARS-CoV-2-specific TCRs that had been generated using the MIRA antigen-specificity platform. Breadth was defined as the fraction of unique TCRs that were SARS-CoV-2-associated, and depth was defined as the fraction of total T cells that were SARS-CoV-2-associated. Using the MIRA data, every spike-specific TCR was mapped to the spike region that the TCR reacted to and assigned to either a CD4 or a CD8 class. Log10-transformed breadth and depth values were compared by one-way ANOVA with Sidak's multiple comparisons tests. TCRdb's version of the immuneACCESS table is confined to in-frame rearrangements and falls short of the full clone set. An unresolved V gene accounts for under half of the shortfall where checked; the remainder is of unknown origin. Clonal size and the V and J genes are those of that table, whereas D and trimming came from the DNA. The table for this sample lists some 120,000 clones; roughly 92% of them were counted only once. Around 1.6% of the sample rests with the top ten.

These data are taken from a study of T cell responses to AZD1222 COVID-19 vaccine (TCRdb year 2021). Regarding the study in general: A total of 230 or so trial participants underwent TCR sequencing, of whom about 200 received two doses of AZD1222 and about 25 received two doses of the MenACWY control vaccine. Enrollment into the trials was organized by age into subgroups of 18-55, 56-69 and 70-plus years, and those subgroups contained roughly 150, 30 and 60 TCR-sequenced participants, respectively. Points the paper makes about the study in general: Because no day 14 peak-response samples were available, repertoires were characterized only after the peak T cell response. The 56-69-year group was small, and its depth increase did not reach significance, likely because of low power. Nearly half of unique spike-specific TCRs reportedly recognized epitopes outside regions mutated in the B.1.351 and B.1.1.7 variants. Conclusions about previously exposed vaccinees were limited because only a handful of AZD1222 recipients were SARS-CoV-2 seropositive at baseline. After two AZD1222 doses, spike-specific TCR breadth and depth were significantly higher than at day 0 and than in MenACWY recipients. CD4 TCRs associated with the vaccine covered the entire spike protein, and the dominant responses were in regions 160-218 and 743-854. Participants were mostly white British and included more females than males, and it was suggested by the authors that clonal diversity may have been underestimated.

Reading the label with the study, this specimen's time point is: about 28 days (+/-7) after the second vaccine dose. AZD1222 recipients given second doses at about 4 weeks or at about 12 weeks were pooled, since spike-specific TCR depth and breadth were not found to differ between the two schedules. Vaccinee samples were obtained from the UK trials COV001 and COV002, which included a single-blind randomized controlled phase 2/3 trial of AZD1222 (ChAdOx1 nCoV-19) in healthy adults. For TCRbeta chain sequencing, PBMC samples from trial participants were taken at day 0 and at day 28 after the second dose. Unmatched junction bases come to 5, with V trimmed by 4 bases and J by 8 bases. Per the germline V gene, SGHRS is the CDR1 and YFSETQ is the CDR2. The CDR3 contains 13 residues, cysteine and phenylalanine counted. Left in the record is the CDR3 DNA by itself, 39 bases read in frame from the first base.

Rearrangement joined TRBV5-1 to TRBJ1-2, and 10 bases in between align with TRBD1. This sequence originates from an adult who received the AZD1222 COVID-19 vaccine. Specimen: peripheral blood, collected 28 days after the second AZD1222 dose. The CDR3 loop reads CASSEDRGNGYTF. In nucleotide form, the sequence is TGCGCCAGCAGCGAGGACAGGGGGAACGGCTACACCTTC.